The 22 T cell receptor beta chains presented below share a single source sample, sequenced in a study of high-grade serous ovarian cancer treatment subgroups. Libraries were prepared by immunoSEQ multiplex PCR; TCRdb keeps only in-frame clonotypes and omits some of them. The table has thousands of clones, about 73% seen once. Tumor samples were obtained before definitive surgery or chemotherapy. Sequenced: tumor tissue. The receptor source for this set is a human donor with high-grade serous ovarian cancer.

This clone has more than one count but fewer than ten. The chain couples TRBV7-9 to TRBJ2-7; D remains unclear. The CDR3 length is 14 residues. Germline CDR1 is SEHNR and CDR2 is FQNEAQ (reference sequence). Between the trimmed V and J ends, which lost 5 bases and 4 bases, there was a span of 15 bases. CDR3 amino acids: CASSPSGASYEQYF. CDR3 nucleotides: TGTGCCAGCAGCCCTAGTGGTGCTTCGTACGAGCAGTACTTC.

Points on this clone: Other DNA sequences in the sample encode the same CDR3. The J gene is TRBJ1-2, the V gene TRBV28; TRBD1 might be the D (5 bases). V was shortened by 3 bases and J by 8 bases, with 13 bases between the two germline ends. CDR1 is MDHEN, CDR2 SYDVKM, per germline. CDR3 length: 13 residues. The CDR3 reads CASSFGGTGGYTF. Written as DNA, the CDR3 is TGTGCCAGCAGTTTTGGAGGGACGGGAGGCTACACCTTC.

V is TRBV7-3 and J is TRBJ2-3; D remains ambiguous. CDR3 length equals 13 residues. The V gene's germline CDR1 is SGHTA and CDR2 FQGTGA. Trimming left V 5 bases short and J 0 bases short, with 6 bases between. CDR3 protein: CASSPTSTDTQYF. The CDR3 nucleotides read TGTGCCAGCAGCCCGACTAGCACAGATACGCAGTATTTT.

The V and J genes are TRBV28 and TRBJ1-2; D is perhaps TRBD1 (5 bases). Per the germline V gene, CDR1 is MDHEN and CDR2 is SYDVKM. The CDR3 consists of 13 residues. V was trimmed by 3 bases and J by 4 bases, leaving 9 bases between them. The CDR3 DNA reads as TGTGCCAGCAGTTTCCCCGGGACCTATGGCTACACCTTC. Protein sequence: CASSFPGTYGYTF.

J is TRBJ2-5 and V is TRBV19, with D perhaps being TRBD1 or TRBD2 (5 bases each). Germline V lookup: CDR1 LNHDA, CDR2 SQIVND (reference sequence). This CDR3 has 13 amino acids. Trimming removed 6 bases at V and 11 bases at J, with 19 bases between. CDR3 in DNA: TGTGCCAGTAGCCAGCAGGGTTTAAGGGAGCAGTACTTC. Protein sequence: CASSQQGLREQYF.

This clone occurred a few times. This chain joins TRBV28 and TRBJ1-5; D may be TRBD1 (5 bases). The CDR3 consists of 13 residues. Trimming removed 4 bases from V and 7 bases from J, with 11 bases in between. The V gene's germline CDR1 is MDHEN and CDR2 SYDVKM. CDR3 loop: CASSYGAFQPQHF. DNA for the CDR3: TGTGCCAGCAGTTATGGGGCCTTCCAGCCCCAGCATTTT.

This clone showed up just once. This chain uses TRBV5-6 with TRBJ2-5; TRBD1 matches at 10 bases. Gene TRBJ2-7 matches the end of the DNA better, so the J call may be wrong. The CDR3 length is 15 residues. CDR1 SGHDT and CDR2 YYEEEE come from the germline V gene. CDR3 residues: CASSLGGQGAYEQYF. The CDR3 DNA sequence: TGTGCCAGCAGCTTGGGAGGACAGGGGGCCTACGAGCAGTACTTC.

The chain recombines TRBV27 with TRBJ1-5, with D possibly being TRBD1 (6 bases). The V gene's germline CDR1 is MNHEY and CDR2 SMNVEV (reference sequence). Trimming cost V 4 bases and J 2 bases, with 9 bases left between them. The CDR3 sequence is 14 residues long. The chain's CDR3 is CASSYRDGNQPQHF. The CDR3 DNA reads TGTGCCAGCAGTTACAGGGATGGCAATCAGCCCCAGCATTTT.

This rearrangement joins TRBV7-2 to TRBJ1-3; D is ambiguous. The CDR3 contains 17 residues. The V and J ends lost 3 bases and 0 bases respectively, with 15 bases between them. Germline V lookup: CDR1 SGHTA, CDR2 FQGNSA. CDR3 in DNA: TGTGCCAGCAGCTTTTCCGGAGCTGGGAGCTCTGGAAACACCATATATTTT. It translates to CASSFSGAGSSGNTIYF.

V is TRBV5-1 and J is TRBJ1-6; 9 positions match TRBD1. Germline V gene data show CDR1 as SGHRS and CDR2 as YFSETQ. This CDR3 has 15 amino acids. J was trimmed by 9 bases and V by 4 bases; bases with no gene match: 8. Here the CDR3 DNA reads TGCGCCAGCAGCGCGCGGGACAGGGTTGGTTCACCCCTCCACTTT. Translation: CASSARDRVGSPLHF.

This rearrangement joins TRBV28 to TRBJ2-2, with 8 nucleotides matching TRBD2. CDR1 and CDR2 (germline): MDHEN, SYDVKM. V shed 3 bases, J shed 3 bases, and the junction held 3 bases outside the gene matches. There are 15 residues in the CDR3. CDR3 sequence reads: CASSFAGGYTGELFF. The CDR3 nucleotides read TGTGCCAGCAGTTTCGCGGGAGGATACACCGGGGAGCTGTTTTTT. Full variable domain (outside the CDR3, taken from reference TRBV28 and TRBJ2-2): DVKVTQSSRYLVKRTGEKVFLECVQDMDHENMFWYRQDPGLGLRLIYFSYDVKMKEKGDIPEGYSVSREKKERFSLILESASTNQTSMYLCASSFAGGYTGELFFGEGSRLTVL.

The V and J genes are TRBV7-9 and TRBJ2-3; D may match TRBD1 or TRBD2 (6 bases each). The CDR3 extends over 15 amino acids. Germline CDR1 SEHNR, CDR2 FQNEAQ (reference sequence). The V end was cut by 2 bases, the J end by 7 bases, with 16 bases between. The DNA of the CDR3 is TGTGCCAGCAGCTTATCTGACGGGGGCGCACATACGCAGTATTTT. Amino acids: CASSLSDGGAHTQYF.

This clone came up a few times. The CDR3 sequence is CASSASRTLPIYF. CDR3 coding DNA: TGCGCCAGCAGTGCGAGCCGGACTCTCCCCATATACTTC. J is TRBJ2-7 and V is TRBV10-1; tentatively, D is TRBD2 (5 bases). This CDR3 is 13 amino acids long. V dropped 4 bases and J dropped 13 bases, with 20 bases sitting between them. In germline, CDR1 is WNHNN, CDR2 SYGVQD (reference sequence).

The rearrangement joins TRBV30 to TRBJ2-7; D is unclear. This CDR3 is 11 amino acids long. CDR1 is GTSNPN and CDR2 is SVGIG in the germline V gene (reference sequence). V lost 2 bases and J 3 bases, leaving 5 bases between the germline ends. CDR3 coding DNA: TGTGCCTGGAGTAACGGCTACGAGCAGTACTTC. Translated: CAWSNGYEQYF.

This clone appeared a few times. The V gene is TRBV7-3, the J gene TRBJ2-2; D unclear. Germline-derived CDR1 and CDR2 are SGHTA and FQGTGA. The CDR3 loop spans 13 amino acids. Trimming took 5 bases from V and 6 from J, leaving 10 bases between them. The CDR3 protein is CASSPTGPGELFF. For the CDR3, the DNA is TGTGCCAGCAGCCCGACGGGCCCCGGGGAGCTGTTTTTT.

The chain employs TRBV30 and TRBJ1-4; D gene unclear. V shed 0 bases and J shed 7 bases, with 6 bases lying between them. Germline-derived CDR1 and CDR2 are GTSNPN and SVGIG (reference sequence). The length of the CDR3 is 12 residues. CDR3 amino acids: CAWSVIVEKLFF. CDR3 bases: TGTGCCTGGAGTGTTATTGTTGAAAAACTGTTTTTT.

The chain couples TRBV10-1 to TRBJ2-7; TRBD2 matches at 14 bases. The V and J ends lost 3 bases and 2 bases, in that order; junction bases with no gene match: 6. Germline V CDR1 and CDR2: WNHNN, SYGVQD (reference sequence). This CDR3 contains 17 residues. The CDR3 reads CASSEGTSGSRAYEQYF. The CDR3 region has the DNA TGCGCCAGCAGTGAAGGGACTAGCGGGAGTAGGGCCTACGAGCAGTACTTC.

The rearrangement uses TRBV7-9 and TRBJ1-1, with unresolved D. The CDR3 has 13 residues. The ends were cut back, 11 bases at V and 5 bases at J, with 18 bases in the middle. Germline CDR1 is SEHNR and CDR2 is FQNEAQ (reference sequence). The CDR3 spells CADRAPVRTEAFF. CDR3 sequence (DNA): TGTGCCGACCGGGCCCCTGTTAGGACTGAAGCTTTCTTT.

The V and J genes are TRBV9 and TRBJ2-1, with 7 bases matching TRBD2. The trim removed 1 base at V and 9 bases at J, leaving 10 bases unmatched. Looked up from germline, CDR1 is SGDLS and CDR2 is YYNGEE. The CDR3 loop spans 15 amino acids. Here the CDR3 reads CASSVPGEGRGEQFF. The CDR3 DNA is TGTGCCAGCAGCGTACCGGGGGAGGGCCGGGGTGAGCAGTTCTTC. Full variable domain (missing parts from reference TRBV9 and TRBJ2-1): DSGVTQTPKHLITATGQRVTLRCSPRSGDLSVYWYQQSLDQGLQFLIQYYNGEERAKGNILERFSAQQFPDLHSELNLSSLELGDSALYFCASSVPGEGRGEQFFGPGTRLTVL.

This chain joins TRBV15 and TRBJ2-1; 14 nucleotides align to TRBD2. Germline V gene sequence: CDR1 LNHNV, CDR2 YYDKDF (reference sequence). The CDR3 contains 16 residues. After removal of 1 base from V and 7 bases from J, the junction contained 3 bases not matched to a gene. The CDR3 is CATSRVWTSGRNEQFF. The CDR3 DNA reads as TGTGCCACCAGCAGAGTATGGACTAGCGGGAGGAATGAGCAGTTCTTC.

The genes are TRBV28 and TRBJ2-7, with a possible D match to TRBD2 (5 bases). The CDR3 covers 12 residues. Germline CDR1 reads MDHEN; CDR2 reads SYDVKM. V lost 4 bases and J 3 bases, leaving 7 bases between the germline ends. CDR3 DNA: TGTGCCAGCAGTTCGGACTTCTACGAGCAGTACTTC. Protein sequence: CASSSDFYEQYF.

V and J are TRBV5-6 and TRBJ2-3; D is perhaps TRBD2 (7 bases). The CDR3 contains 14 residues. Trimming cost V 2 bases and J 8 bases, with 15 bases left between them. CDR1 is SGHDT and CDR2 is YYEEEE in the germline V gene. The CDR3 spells CASSFGGGQSTQYF. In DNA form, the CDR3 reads TGTGCCAGCAGCTTTGGGGGGGGCCAGAGTACGCAGTATTTT.